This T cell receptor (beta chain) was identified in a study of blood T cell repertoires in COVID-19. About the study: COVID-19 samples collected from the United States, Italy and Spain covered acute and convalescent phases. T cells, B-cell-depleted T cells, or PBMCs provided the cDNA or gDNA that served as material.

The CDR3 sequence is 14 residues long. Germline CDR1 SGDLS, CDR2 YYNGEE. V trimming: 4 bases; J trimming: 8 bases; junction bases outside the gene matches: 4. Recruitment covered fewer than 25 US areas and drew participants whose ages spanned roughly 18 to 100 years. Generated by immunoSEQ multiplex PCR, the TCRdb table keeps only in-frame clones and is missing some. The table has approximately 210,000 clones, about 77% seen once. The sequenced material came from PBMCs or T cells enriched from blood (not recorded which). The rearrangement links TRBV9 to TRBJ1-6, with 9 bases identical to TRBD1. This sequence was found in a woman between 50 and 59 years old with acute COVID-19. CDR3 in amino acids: CASSLRTGDSPLHF. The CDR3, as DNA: TGTGCCAGCAGCTTACGGACAGGGGATTCACCCCTCCACTTT.